This T cell receptor beta chain was recovered during a study of radiotherapy plus CTLA-4 blockade in lung cancer. Germline loops: CDR1 GTSNPN, CDR2 SVGIG (reference sequence). The CDR3 is 15 residues long. The V end was cut by 5 bases, the J end by 4 bases, with 20 bases between. This clone was observed a single time. The data were produced by immunoSEQ multiplex PCR, yet TCRdb's version contains in-frame clones alone and is incomplete. The table records about 49,000 clones, nearly 90% of them present only once. This clonotype was obtained from a human donor with non-small cell lung cancer whose response to radiotherapy plus ipilimumab could not be evaluated. The V call is TRBV30, the J call TRBJ1-1; D ambiguous. Sequenced material: peripheral blood, taken from a patient treated with radiotherapy plus ipilimumab. CDR3 DNA sequence: TGTGCCTGGGAGGTGGGAGGGTCCCTGGGCACTGAAGCTTTCTTT. Protein product: CAWEVGGSLGTEAFF.